This T cell receptor (beta chain) is from a study of shared clonotypes between healthy human individuals. The deep-level immunoSEQ assay was used. Sequencing was performed with immunoSEQ multiplex PCR; in TCRdb, only in-frame clones are kept and a portion is missing. The sample yields about 1.1 million clones, approximately 77% seen once. Donors comprised healthy HIV-negative adults lacking recent acute infections or vaccinations. Negatively enriched CD4+ T cells were divided by CD45RA into naive and memory. The sample was memory CD4+ T cells from PBMCs. The subset is: CD45RA-negative fraction. The TCR comes from a man aged 18-30 years in good health. Some clones in this sample may be carry-over from other donors' samples.

The CDR3 region is CASSFLGGKTNEKLFF. For the CDR3, the DNA is TGTGCCAGCAGCTTCCTAGGCGGAAAGACTAATGAAAAACTGTTTTTT. V usage is TRBV7-6 and J usage is TRBJ1-4; D not certain. Per the germline V gene, CDR1 is SGHVS and CDR2 is FNYEAQ. This CDR3 spans 16 amino acids. V was cut by 3 bases and J by 2 bases, with 13 bases left in between.